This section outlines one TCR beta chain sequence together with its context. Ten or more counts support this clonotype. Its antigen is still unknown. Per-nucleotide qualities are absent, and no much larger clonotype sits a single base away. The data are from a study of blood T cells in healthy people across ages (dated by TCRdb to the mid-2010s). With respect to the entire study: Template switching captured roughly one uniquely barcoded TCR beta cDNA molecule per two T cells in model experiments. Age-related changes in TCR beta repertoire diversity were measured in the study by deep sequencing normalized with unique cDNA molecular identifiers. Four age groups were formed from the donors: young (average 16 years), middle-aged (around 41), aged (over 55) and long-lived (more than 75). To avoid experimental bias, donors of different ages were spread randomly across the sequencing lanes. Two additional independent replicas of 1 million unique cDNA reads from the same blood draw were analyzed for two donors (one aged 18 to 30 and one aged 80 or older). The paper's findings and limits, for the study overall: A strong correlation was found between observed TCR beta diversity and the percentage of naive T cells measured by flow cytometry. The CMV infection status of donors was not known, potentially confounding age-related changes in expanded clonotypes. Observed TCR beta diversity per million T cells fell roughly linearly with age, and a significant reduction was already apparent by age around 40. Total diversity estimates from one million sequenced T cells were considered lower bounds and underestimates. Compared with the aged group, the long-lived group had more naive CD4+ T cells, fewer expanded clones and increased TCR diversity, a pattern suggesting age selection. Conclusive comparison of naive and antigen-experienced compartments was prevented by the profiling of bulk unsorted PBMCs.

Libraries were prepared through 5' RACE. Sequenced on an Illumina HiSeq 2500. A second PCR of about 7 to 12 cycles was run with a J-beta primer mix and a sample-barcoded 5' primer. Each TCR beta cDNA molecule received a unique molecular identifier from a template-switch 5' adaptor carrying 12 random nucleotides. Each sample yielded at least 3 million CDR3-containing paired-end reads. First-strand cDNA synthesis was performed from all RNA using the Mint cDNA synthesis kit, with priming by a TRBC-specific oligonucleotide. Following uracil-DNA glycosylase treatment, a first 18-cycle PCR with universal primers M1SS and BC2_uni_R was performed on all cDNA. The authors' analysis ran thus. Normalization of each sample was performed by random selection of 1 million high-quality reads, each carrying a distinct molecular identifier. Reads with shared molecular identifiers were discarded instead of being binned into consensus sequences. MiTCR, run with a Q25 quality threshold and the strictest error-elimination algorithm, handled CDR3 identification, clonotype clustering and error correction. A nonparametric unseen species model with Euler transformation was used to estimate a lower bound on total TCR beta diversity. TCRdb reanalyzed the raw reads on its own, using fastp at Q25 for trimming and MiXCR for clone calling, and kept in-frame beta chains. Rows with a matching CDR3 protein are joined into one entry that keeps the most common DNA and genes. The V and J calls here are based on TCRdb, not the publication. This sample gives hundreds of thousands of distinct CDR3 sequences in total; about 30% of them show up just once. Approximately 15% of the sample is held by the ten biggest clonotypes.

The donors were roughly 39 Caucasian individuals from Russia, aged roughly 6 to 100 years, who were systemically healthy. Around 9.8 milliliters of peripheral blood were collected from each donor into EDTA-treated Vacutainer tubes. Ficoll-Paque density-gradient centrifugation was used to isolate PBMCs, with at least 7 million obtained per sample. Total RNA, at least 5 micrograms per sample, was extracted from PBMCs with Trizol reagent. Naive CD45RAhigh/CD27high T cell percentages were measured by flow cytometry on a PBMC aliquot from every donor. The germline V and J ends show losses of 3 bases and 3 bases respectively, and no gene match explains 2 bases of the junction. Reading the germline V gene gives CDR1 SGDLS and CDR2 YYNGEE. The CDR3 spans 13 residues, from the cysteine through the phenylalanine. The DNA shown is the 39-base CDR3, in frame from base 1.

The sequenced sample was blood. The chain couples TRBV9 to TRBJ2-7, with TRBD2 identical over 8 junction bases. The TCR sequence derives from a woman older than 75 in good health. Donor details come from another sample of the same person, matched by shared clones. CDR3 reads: CASSAAGGYEQYF. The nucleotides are TGTGCCAGCAGCGCCGCGGGGGGCTACGAGCAGTACTTC.